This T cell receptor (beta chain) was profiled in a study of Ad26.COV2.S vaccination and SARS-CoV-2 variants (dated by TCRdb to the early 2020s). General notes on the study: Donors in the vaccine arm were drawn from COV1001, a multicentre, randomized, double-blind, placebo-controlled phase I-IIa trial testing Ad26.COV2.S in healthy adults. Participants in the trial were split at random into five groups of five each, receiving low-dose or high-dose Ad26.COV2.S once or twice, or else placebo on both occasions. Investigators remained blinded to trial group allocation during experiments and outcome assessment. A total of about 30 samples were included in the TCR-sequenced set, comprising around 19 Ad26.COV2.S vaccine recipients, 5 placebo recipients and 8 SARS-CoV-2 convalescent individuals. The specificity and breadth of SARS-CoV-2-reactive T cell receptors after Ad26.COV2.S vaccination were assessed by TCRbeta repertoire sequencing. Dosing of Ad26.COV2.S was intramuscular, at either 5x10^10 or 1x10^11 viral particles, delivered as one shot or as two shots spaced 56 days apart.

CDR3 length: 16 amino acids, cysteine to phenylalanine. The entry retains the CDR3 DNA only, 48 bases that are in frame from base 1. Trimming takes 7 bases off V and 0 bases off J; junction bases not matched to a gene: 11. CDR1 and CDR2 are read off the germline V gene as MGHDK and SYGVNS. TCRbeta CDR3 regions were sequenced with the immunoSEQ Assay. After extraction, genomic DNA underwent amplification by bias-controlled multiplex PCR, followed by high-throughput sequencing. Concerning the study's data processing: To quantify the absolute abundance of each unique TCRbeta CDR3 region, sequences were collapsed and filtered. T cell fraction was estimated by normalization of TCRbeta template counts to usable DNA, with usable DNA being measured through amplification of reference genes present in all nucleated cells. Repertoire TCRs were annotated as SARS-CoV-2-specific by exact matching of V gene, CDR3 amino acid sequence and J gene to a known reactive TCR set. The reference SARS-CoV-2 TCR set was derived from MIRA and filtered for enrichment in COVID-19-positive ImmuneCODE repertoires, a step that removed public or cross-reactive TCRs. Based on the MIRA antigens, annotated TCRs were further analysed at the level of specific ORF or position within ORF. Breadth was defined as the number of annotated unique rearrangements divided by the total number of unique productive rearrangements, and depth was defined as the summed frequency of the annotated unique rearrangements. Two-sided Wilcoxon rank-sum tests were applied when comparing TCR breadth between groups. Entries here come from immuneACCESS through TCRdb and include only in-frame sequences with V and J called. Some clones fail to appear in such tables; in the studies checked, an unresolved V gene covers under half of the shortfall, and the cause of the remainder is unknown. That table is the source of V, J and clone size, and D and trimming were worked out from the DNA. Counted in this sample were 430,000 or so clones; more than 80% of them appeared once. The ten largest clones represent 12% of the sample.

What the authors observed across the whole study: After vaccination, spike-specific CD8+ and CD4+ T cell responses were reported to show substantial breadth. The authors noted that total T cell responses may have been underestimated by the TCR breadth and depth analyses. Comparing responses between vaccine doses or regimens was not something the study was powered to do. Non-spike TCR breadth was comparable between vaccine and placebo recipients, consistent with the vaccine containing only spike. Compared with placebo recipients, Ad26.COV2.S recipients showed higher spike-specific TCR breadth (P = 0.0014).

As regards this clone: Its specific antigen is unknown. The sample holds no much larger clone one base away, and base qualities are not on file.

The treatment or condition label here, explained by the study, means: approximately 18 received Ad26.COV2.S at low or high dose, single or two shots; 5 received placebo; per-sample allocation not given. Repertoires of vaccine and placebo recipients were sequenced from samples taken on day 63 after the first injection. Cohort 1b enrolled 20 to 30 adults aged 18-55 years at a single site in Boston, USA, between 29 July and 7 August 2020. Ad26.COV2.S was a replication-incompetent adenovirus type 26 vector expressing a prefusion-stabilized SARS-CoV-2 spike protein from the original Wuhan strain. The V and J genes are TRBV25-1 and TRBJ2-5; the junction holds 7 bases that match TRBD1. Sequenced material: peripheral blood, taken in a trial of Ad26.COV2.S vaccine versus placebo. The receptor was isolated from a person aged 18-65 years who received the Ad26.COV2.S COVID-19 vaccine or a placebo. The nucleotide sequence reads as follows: TGTGCCAGCACTCCCCCTGGGACAGAGTACCAAGAGACCCAGTACTTC. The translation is CASTPPGTEYQETQYF.